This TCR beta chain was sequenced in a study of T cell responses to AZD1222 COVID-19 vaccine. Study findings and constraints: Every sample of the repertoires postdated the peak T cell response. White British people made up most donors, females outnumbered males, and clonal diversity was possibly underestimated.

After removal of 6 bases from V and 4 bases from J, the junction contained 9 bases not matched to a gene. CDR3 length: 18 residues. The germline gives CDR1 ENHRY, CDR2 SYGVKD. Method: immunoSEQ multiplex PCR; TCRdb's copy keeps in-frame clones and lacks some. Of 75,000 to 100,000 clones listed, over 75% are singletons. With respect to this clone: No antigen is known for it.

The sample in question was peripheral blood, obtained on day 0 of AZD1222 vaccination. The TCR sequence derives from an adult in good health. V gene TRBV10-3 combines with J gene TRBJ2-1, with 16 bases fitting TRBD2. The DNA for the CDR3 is TGTGCCATCAGCAATACTGGGGGACTAGCGGGAGGGTACAATGAGCAGTTCTTC. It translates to CAISNTGGLAGGYNEQFF.